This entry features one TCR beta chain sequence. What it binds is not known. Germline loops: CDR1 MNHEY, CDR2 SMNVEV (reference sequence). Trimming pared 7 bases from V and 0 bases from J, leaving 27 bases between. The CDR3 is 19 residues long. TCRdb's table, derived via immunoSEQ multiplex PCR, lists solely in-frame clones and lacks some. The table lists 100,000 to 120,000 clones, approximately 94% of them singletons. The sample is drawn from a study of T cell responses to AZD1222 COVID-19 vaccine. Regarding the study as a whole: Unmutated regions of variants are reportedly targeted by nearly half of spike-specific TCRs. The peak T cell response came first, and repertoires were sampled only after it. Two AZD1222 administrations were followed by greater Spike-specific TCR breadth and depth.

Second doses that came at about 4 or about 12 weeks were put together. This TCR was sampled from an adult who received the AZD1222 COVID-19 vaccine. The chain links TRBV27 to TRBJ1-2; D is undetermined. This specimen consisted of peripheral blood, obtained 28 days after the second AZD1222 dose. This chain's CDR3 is CASIQSRRAEDLANYGYTF. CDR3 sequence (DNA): TGTGCCAGCATCCAATCCAGGAGGGCTGAAGATTTAGCTAACTATGGCTACACCTTC.